This TCR beta chain was observed in a study of early T cells in non-severe SARS-CoV-2 infection. Study-wide points: Matching against VDJdb likely underestimated virus-specific expansions, favoring anti-spike CD8.

Turning to this clonotype: The antigen is not known.

cDNA molecules, individually, were tagged with unique molecular identifiers. TCRdb re-analysed the 5' RACE reads in MiXCR, keeping a single row per CDR3 protein. The table records roughly 31,000 distinct CDR3 sequences, roughly a tenth of them present only once. This receptor was obtained from an adult who was a healthcare worker with PCR-confirmed SARS-CoV-2 infection or an uninfected control (not recorded which). The sequenced sample consisted of whole blood.

CDR3 coding DNA: TGCAGCGGGTCGACGAGAGATACGCAGTATTTT. It translates to CSGSTRDTQYF. J is TRBJ2-3 and V is TRBV29-1; D not resolved. Trimming removed 7 bases at V and 5 bases at J, with 10 bases between. This CDR3 has 11 amino acids. Germline V gene lookup returns CDR1 SQVTM and CDR2 ANQGSEA.